One sample yielded the 9 T cell receptor beta chains listed below, sequenced in a study of T cells in Graves' hyperthyroidism and ophthalmopathy. Researchers amplified the TCR beta CDR3 regions from RNA transcripts. TCR CDR3 regions were first amplified by RT-PCR with HTBI primers. Each CDR3 protein is one row after TCRdb ran MiXCR on the multiplex PCR reads. The top ten clones hold around 11% of a sample with about 520,000 distinct CDR3 sequences, less than 25% of them seen once. The sample comprised blood. Every receptor here comes from a woman under 40 with Graves' ophthalmopathy.

This chain connects TRBV12-3 or TRBV12-4 to TRBJ2-7, with D perhaps matching TRBD1 or TRBD2 (5 bases each). Trimming removed 6 bases from V and 4 bases from J, with 10 bases in between. The CDR3 length is 12 residues. CDR3 DNA: TGTGCCAGCAGGAGGGGAACTTACGAGCAGTACTTC. Protein sequence: CASRRGTYEQYF.

Ten or more counts support this clonotype. This rearrangement joins TRBV7-9 to TRBJ1-1; D is undetermined. This CDR3 has 12 residues. CDR1 is SEHNR, CDR2 FQNEAQ, per germline (reference sequence). The V end was cut by 8 bases, the J end by 2 bases, with 9 bases between. DNA of the CDR3: TGTGCCAGCTGGGGTTTAAACACTGAAGCTTTCTTT. Translating it yields CASWGLNTEAFF.

This clonotype was seen many times. The rearrangement links TRBV12-3 or TRBV12-4 to TRBJ1-2, with D hard to call. V was shortened by 1 base and J by 2 bases, with 5 bases between the two germline ends. The CDR3 length is 13 residues. DNA for the CDR3: TGTGCCAGCAGTTTAGTACAGAACTATGGCTACACCTTC. It yields the protein CASSLVQNYGYTF.

This clonotype was detected many times. This chain joins TRBV6-2 or TRBV6-3 and TRBJ1-2; D gene unclear. V lost 6 bases and J lost 6, with 11 bases in between. Per germline, CDR1 MNHEY and CDR2 SVGEGT. This CDR3 spans 12 amino acids. The CDR3 coding sequence is TGTGCCAGCAGCCCCCGAGCGGATGGCTACACCTTC. As protein: CASSPRADGYTF.

V usage is TRBV11-2 and J usage is TRBJ2-7, with 9 positions matching TRBD1. The V and J ends lost 8 bases and 4 bases, in that order; junction bases with no gene match: 6. The CDR3 runs to 13 residues. Looked up from germline, CDR1 is SGHAT and CDR2 is FQNNGV. CDR3 bases: TGTGCCAGCCTCCGGACAGGGGCTTACGAGCAGTACTTC. Residues: CASLRTGAYEQYF.

V usage is TRBV7-8 and J usage is TRBJ1-1; D call uncertain. Trimming stripped 1 base from V and 1 base from J, with 10 bases between. The germline V gene has CDR1 SGHVS and CDR2 FQNEAQ. The CDR3 covers 15 residues. The DNA for the CDR3 is TGTGCCAGCAGCTTAGTTGCGGGTAAGAACACTGAAGCTTTCTTT. Its translation: CASSLVAGKNTEAFF. The variable domain in full, completed from reference TRBV7-8 and TRBJ1-1, reads GAGVSQSPRYKVAKRGQDVALRCDPISGHVSLFWYQQALGQGPEFLTYFQNEAQLDKSGLPSDRFFAERPEGSVSTLKIQRTQQEDSAVYLCASSLVAGKNTEAFFGQGTRLTVV.

The chain joins TRBV27 to TRBJ2-7; D unresolved. Germline V gives CDR1 MNHEY, CDR2 SMNVEV (reference sequence). The ends were cut back, 3 bases at V and 0 bases at J, with 9 bases in the middle. This CDR3 contains 14 residues. DNA for the CDR3: TGTGCCAGCAGTTTTGCTAGTGGCTCCTACGAGCAGTACTTC. Protein product: CASSFASGSYEQYF.

This clonotype was picked up a small number of times. A much more abundant neighbour one base away suggests this may be a read error. In DNA, the CDR3 is TGTGCCAGCTCTGCACTGAACACTGAAGCTTTCTTT. It is translated as CASSALNTEAFF. This chain joins TRBV12-3 or TRBV12-4 and TRBJ1-1; D is undetermined. V lost 8 bases to trimming and J lost 0 bases, with 7 bases between them. The CDR3 contains 12 residues.

This clonotype came up many times. This rearrangement joins TRBV12-3 or TRBV12-4 to TRBJ1-1; D perhaps matches TRBD1 (5 bases). This CDR3 has 15 residues. The V gene lost 1 base and the J gene lost 3 bases, with 12 bases spanning the gap. CDR3 sequence: CASSLVQGWYTEAFF. CDR3 in DNA: TGTGCCAGCAGTTTAGTCCAGGGATGGTACACTGAAGCTTTCTTT.